These 21 T cell receptor beta chains originate from one sample sequenced in a study of tumor-infiltrating lymphocytes in oesophageal squamous cell carcinoma. MiXCR, applied by TCRdb to the PCR reads, yields one record per CDR3 protein. The sample contains fewer than 15,000 distinct CDR3 sequences, approximately 47% of which appear only once. The specimen was blood. These receptors were collected from a female donor with esophageal squamous cell carcinoma.

The rearrangement uses TRBV7-9 and TRBJ1-2, with unresolved D. This CDR3 spans 13 amino acids. Germline CDR1 is SEHNR and CDR2 is FQNEAQ (reference sequence). Trimming cost V 1 base and J 7 bases, with 10 bases left between them. The CDR3 nucleotides read TGTGCCAGCAGCTTAGAATACGGGAGTGGCTACACCTTC. It encodes CASSLEYGSGYTF.

This clonotype was detected only once. This sequence joins TRBV6-2 or TRBV6-3 and TRBJ2-4; 11 positions match TRBD2. TRBJ2-1 matches the DNA end more closely, so the J call is doubtful. Germline V gene data show CDR1 as MNHEY and CDR2 as SVGEGT. This CDR3 is 15 amino acids long. CDR3 sequence: CASSVLAGGLETQFF. DNA of the CDR3: TGTGCCAGCAGTGTATTAGCGGGGGGGCTGGAGACCCAGTTCTTC.

J is TRBJ2-7 and V is TRBV12-3 or TRBV12-4; 10 nucleotides agree with TRBD2. The CDR3 sequence is 16 residues long. Trimming at V came to 2 bases and at J to 7 bases, leaving 11 bases not matched to a gene. This chain's CDR3 is CASSLIGLAGVDEQYF. CDR3 DNA sequence: TGTGCCAGCAGTTTAATAGGGCTAGCGGGAGTCGATGAGCAGTACTTC.

This clonotype is classed as medium-sized. The rearrangement uses TRBV28 and TRBJ1-5, with a weak D call TRBD1 (5 bases). The V and J ends lost 5 bases and 0 bases respectively, with 17 bases between them. The CDR3 sequence is 17 residues long. CDR1 and CDR2 from the germline V gene are MDHEN and SYDVKM. The CDR3 DNA is TGTGCCAGCAGTCCCCAGGGTTTGCAGGGTAGCAATCAGCCCCAGCATTTT. It translates to CASSPQGLQGSNQPQHF.

At least ten counts were recorded for this clonotype. The chain is built from TRBV6-1 and TRBJ1-1, with D possibly being TRBD1 (6 bases). Between the trimmed V and J ends, which lost 6 bases and 0 bases, there was a span of 14 bases. The CDR3 totals 15 residues. Per germline, CDR1 MNHNS and CDR2 SASEGT. The DNA of the CDR3 is TGTGCCAGCAGCCTCACAGGGAACTTGAACACTGAAGCTTTCTTT. Translated, it gives CASSLTGNLNTEAFF.

This clonotype was counted many times. V gene TRBV5-1 combines with J gene TRBJ2-3, with 7 bases matching TRBD2. The J segment lost 0 bases and the V segment lost 0 bases, leaving 7 bases of the junction unmatched. In germline, CDR1 is SGHRS, CDR2 YFSETQ. The CDR3 consists of 17 residues. The CDR3 loop is CASSLEQAGLSTDTQYF. CDR3 coding DNA: TGCGCCAGCAGCTTGGAGCAAGCGGGGTTGAGCACAGATACGCAGTATTTT.

The chain recombines TRBV7-8 with TRBJ1-1, with D perhaps matching TRBD1 (5 bases). CDR3 length: 16 amino acids. The V gene's germline CDR1 is SGHVS and CDR2 FQNEAQ. V lost 1 base to trimming and J lost 3 bases, with 15 bases between them. DNA of the CDR3: TGTGCCAGCAGCTTAGGTTCGAGGGGTAGGGACACTGAAGCTTTCTTT. It codes for CASSLGSRGRDTEAFF.

The genes are TRBV11-2 and TRBJ2-4; 9 positions match TRBD2. Germline CDR1 reads SGHAT; CDR2 reads FQNNGV. The CDR3 length is 15 residues. V gave up 7 bases and J gave up 13 bases; unmatched junction bases: 17. The DNA for the CDR3 is TGTGCCAGCAACCCTCCAGGGACTAGCCAAAATGAGCAGTACTTC. This translates into CASNPPGTSQNEQYF.

The rearrangement joins TRBV10-1 to TRBJ2-5; D gene unclear. TRBJ2-1 explains the end of the DNA better; the J call may be wrong. The CDR3 consists of 13 residues. Germline V gene sequence: CDR1 WNHNN, CDR2 SYGVQD (reference sequence). The CDR3 region is CASSEEFSNEQFF. The CDR3 coding sequence is TGCGCCAGCAGTGAGGAGTTCTCCAATGAGCAGTTCTTC.

V gene TRBV7-6 combines with J gene TRBJ2-1; no firm D call. The J call could be wrong; TRBJ2-7 is a better fit for the DNA end. CDR1 and CDR2 (germline): SGHVS, FNYEAQ. This CDR3 contains 13 residues. The CDR3 DNA reads as TGTGCCAGCAGCCCCTCGGCCGCCTACGAGCAGTACTTC. Translation gives CASSPSAAYEQYF.

The chain is built from TRBV27 and TRBJ2-6; weak D call: TRBD1 (5 bases). The J call is doubtful: the DNA matches TRBJ2-7 better. Germline-derived CDR1 and CDR2 are MNHEY and SMNVEV (reference sequence). This CDR3 region has 14 residues. The CDR3, as DNA: TGTGCCAGCAGTTTTGGGGCGCCAGGGAACGAGCAGTACTTC. Its translation: CASSFGAPGNEQYF.

The V and J genes are TRBV7-2 and TRBJ2-7, with 7 bases identical to TRBD2. The J call may be faulty, since TRBJ2-4 better matches the DNA end. CDR1 and CDR2 (germline): SGHTA, FQGNSA. This CDR3 has 17 amino acids. The chain's CDR3 is CASSLRAVGLAENIQYF. CDR3 bases: TGTGCCAGCAGCTTACGAGCCGTCGGGCTAGCGGAAAACATTCAGTACTTC.

By share of the sample, this clonotype is medium-sized. This rearrangement joins TRBV7-9 to TRBJ1-2; 7 nucleotides match TRBD1. The V and J ends lost 2 bases and 3 bases, in that order; junction bases with no gene match: 6. Germline assignment: CDR1 SEHNR and CDR2 FQNEAQ (reference sequence). The CDR3 runs 15 residues. The CDR3 region has the DNA TGTGCCAGCAGCTTATTTCGACAGGGTGACTATGGCTACACCTTC. It codes for CASSLFRQGDYGYTF.

J is TRBJ2-1 and V is TRBV6-6; tentatively, D is TRBD2 (5 bases). The J call may be in error: the DNA end matches TRBJ2-7 better. Germline-derived CDR1 and CDR2 are MNHNY and SVGAGI (reference sequence). The CDR3 is 14 residues long. The DNA of the CDR3 is TGTGCCAGCAGTTACTCGAGGGTCGGCTACGAGCAGTACTTC. Translating gives CASSYSRVGYEQYF.

The chain is built from TRBV19 and TRBJ2-1; tentative D call: TRBD2 (6 bases). The germline V gene encodes CDR1 LNHDA and CDR2 SQIVND (reference sequence). V lost 3 bases, J lost 6 bases, and 6 bases lay in between. There are 12 residues in the CDR3. As DNA, the CDR3 is TGTGCCAGTAGTATGGGGGGCAATGAGCAGTTCTTC. This codes for CASSMGGNEQFF.

Concerning this clonotype itself: This CDR3 fails to terminate in the conserved phenylalanine or tryptophan, so it likely reflects a read error. No DNA is shown, since the ends of the CDR3 on it are uncertain; the CDR3 is the one TCRdb lists. The V call is TRBV7-9, the J call TRBJ2-7; TRBD1 reflects the table's D call only, with no check against the DNA. The CDR3 is 18 residues long, counting both termini. Per germline, CDR1 SEHNR and CDR2 FQNEAQ (reference sequence). CDR3 protein: CASSNSGGATYNEQYFGA.

In its sample, this clonotype ranks as medium-sized (0.01 to 0.1%). The germline gene is not matched at one end of the junction; a read error may be the cause. In DNA form, the CDR3 reads TGTGCCAGCAGCTCAAAAGCCAGCTCCTATAATTCACCCCTCCACTTC. Translating it yields CASSSKASSYNSPLHF. V usage is TRBV11-2 and J usage is TRBJ1-6; D not resolved. Germline-derived CDR1 and CDR2 are SGHAT and FQNNGV. This CDR3 is built from 16 residues.

The chain couples TRBV7-2 to TRBJ2-5; D not certain. This CDR3 is 15 amino acids long. CDR1 and CDR2 from the germline V gene are SGHTA and FQGNSA. V was shortened by 0 bases and J by 11 bases, with 19 bases between the two germline ends. In DNA, the CDR3 is TGTGCCAGCAGCTTAGCCGAGAGCTCCTACAATGAGCAGTACTTC. Its translation is CASSLAESSYNEQYF.

For this clonotype: One end of the junction is discordant with germline, which a read error may explain. The chain employs TRBV7-6 and TRBJ2-4; D possibly corresponds to TRBD2 (5 bases). Germline CDR1 reads SGHVS; CDR2 reads FNYEAQ. There are 10 residues in the CDR3. CDR3 sequence: CASSSFRRTF. The CDR3 DNA follows: TGTGCCAGCAGCTCCTTCCGGCGGACTTTC. The whole variable domain, filled in from reference TRBV7-6 and TRBJ2-4, reads GAGVSQSPRYKVTKRGQDVALRCDPISGHVSLYWYRQALGQGPEFLTYFNYEAQQDKSGLPNDRFSAERPEGSISTLTIQRTEQRDSAMYRCASSSFRRTFGAGTRLSVL.

The chain joins TRBV7-2 to TRBJ2-1; 10 positions match TRBD2. V lost 5 bases and J lost 3; bases outside the gene matches: 7. The CDR3 is made up of 16 amino acids. Germline V gene data show CDR1 as SGHTA and CDR2 as FQGNSA. CDR3 region: CASSHPGLAVYNEQFF. The CDR3 DNA reads TGTGCCAGCAGCCACCCCGGACTAGCGGTCTACAATGAGCAGTTCTTC.

J is TRBJ2-5 and V is TRBV20-1; 8 nucleotides line up with TRBD2. Germline V gives CDR1 DFQATT, CDR2 SNEGSKA (reference sequence). The V segment lost 5 bases and the J segment 2 bases; nucleotides outside the gene matches: 7. The CDR3 is 14 residues long. The CDR3 protein is CSAPPGGPQETQYF. The CDR3, as DNA: TGCAGTGCTCCACCGGGAGGGCCTCAAGAGACCCAGTACTTC.